This T cell receptor (beta chain) was sequenced in a study of response to subunit inactivated influenza vaccine listed by TCRdb under 2018. Concerning the study at large: To follow how T cells responded to a trivalent subunit inactivated influenza vaccine, the researchers relied on deep quantitative profiling of the T cell receptor repertoire. Findings and caveats that apply to the study as a whole: The authors suggested that each seasonal influenza vaccination may recruit only a limited number of new T cells.

The method was RT-PCR. The reads were generated on an Illumina HiSeq 2500. TCRdb trimmed the raw reads at Q25, called clones with MiXCR and kept productive beta chains. Rows merge per CDR3 protein into single entries with the most common DNA and genes. The sample contains fewer than 650,000 distinct CDR3 sequences, approximately 12% of them found a single time. Roughly 14% of the sample is taken by the ten largest. This clonotype was seen many times. Its antigen is still unknown. No much larger clonotype is one base removed from it; base qualities were not supplied. Taken with the paper, the label for time point translates to: around 42 days after influenza vaccine administration. The CDR3 spans 13 residues, from the cysteine through the phenylalanine. The only DNA kept is the CDR3, 39 bases in frame from the first base. CDR1 is given as SGHVS and CDR2 as FNYEAQ, both from the germline V gene. Trimming takes 6 bases from V and 3 bases from J, and the germline ends sit 12 bases apart.

Here the chain combines TRBV7-6 and TRBJ2-7; the D segment is perhaps TRBD1 or TRBD2, each sharing 5 matched bases. This TCR derives from a man aged 45-65 years who received an inactivated influenza vaccine. Donor details come from another sample of the same person, matched by shared clones. The input for sequencing was PBMCs from blood, taken 35 to 45 days after vaccination. In nucleotides, the sequence is TGTGCCAGCAGTCCCGGGACCCTCTACGAGCAGTACTTC. Translation gives CASSPGTLYEQYF.